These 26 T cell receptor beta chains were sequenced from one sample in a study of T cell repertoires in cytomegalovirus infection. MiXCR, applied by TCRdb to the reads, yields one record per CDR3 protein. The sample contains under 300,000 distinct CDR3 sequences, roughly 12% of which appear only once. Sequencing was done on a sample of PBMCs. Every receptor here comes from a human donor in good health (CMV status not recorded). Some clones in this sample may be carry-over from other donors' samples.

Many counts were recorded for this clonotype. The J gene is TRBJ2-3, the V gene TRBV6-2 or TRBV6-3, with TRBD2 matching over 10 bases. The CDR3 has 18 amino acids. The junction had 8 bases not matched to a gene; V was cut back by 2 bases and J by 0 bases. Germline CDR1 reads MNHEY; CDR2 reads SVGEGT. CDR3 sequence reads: CASSYLTSGESSTDTQYF. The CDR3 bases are TGTGCCAGCAGTTACCTAACTAGCGGGGAAAGTAGCACAGATACGCAGTATTTT.

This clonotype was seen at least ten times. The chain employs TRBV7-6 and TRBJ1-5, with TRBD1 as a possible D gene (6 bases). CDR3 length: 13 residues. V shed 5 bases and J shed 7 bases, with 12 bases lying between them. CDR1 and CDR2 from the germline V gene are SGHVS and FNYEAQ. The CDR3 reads CASSPGQLQPQHF. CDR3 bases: TGTGCCAGCAGCCCCGGACAGCTCCAGCCCCAGCATTTT.

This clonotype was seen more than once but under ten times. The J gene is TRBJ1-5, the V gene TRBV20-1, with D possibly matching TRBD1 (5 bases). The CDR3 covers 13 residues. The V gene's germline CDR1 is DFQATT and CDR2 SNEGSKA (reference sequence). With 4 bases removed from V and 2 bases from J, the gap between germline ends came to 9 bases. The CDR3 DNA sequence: TGCAGTGCTAATAGGGACGGCAATCAGCCCCAGCATTTT. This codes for CSANRDGNQPQHF.

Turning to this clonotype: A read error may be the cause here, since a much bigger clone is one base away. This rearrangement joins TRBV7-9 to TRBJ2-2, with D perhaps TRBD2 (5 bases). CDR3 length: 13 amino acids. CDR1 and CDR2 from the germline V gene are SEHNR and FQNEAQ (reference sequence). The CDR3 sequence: CASSLSDTGELCF. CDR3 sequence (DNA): TGTGCCAGCAGCTTATCTGACACCGGGGAGCTGTGTTTT.

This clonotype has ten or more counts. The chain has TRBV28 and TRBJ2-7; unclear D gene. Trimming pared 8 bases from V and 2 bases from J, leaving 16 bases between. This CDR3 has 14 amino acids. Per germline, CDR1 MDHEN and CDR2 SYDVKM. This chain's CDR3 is CASHSPRGPYEQYF. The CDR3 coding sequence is TGTGCCAGCCATTCGCCCCGTGGGCCCTACGAGCAGTACTTC.

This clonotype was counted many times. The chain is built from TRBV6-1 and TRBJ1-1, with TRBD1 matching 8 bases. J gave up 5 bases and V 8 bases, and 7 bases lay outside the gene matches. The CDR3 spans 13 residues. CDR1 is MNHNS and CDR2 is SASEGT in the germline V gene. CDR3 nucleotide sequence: TGTGCCAGCGAAGACAGGGGTTTGACTGAAGCTTTCTTT. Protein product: CASEDRGLTEAFF.

The CDR3 protein is CATGAQVTEAFF. The CDR3 nucleotides read TGTGCCACCGGGGCGCAAGTAACTGAAGCTTTCTTT. The gene calls are TRBV2 and TRBJ1-1, with D tentatively TRBD1 (5 bases). CDR1 SNHLY and CDR2 FYNNEI come from the germline V gene. There are 12 residues in the CDR3. V dropped 10 bases and J dropped 5 bases, with 14 bases sitting between them.

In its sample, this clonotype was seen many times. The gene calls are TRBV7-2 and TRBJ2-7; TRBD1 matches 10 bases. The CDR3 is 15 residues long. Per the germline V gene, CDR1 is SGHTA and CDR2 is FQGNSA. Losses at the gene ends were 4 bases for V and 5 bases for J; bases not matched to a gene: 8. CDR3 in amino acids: CASSSPVDRGHEQYF. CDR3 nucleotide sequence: TGTGCCAGCAGCTCACCGGTAGACAGGGGGCACGAGCAGTACTTC.

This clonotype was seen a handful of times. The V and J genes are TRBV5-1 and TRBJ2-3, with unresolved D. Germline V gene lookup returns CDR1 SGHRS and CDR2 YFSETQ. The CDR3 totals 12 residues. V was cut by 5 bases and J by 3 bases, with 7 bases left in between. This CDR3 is CASRADTDTQYF. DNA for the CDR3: TGCGCCAGCAGGGCGGATACAGATACGCAGTATTTT.

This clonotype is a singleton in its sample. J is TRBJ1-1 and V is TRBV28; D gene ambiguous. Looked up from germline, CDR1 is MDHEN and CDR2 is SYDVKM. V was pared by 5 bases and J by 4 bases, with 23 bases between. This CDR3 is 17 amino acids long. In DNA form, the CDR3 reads TGTGCCAGCAGTCTTAGGGCCCTGGGAACGAGATTCACTGAAGCTTTCTTT. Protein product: CASSLRALGTRFTEAFF.

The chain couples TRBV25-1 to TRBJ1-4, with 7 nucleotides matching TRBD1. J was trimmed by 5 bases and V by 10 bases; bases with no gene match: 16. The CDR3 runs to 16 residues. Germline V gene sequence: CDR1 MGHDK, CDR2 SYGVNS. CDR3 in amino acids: CATRIETGDGNEKLFF. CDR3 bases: TGTGCCACAAGAATCGAAACAGGGGACGGGAATGAAAAACTGTTTTTT.

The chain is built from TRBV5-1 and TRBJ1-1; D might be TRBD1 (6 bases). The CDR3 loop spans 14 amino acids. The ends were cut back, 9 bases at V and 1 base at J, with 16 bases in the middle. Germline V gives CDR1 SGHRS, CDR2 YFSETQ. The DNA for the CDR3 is TGCGCCACCTCCCGTGGACAGCCGAACACTGAAGCTTTCTTT. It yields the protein CATSRGQPNTEAFF.

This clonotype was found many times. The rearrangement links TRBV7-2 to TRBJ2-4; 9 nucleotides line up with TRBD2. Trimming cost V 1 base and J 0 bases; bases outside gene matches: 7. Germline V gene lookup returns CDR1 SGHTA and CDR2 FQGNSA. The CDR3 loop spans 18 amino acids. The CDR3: CASSLGLAARLAKNIQYF. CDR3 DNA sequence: TGTGCCAGCAGCTTAGGACTAGCGGCACGACTAGCCAAAAACATTCAGTACTTC.

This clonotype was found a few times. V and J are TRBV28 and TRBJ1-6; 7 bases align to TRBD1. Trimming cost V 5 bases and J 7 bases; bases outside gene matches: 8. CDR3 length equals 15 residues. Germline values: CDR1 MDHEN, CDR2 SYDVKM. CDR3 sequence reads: CASSQGDRGNSPLHF. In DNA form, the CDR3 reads TGTGCCAGCAGTCAGGGGGACCGAGGGAATTCACCCCTCCACTTT.

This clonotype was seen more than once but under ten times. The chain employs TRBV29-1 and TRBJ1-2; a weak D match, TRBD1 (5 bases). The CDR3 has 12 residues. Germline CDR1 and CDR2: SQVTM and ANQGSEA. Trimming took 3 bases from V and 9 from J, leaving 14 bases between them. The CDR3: CSVDEGALSYTF. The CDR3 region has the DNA TGCAGCGTTGACGAAGGGGCGCTCAGCTACACCTTC. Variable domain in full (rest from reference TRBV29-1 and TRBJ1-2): SAVISQKPSRDICQRGTSLTIQCQVDSQVTMMFWYRQQPGQSLTLIATANQGSEATYESGFVIDKFPISRPNLTFSTLTVSNMSPEDSSIYLCSVDEGALSYTFGSGTRLTVV.

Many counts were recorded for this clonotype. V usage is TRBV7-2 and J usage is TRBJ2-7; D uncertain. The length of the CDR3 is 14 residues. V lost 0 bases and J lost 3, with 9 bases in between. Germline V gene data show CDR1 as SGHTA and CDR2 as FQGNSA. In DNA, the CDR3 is TGTGCCAGCAGCTTAGCGACGGGCGGCTACGAGCAGTACTTC. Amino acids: CASSLATGGYEQYF.

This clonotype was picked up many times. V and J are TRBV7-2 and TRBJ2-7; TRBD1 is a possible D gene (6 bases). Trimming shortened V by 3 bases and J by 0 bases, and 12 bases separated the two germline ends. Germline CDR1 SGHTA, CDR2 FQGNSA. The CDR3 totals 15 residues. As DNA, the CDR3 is TGTGCCAGCAGCTTCATGACAGGTCCCTCCTACGAGCAGTACTTC. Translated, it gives CASSFMTGPSYEQYF.

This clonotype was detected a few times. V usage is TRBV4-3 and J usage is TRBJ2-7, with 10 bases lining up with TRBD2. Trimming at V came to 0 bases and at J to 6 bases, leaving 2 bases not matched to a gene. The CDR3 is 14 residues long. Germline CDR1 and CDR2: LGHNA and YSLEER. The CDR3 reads CASSQESGRAEQYF. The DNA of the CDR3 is TGCGCCAGCAGCCAAGAAAGCGGGAGGGCCGAGCAGTACTTC.

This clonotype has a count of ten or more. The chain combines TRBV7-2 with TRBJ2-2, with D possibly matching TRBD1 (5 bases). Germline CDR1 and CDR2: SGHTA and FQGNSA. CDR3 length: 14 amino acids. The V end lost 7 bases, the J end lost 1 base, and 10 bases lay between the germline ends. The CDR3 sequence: CASTPQGNTGELFF. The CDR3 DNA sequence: TGTGCCAGCACTCCCCAGGGGAACACCGGGGAGCTGTTTTTT.

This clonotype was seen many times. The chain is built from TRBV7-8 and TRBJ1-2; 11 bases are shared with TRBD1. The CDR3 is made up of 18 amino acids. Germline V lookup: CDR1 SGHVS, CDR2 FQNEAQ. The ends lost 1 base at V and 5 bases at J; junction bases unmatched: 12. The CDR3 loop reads CASSLEGLGQGAYYGYTF. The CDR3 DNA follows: TGTGCCAGCAGCTTAGAGGGTCTCGGACAGGGGGCATATTATGGCTACACCTTC.

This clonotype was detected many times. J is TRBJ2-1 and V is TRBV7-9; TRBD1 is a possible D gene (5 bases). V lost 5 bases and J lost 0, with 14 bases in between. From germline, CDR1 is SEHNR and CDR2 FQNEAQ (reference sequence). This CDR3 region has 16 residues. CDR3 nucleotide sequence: TGTGCCAGCAGCAAAACAGGCGGTAGCTCCTACAATGAGCAGTTCTTC. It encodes CASSKTGGSSYNEQFF.

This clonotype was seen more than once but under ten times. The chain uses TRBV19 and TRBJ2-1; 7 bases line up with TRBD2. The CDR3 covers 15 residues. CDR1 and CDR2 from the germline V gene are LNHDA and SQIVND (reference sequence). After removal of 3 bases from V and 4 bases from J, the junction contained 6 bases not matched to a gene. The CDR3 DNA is TGTGCCAGTAGTATTCGGGGGGATGGGTACAATGAGCAGTTCTTC. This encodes CASSIRGDGYNEQFF.

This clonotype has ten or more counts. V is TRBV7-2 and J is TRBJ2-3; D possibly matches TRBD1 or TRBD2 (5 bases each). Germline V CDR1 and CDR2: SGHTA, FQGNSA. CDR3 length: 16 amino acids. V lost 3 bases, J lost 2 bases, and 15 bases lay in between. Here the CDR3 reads CASSLTGTEDTDTQYF. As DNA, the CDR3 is TGTGCCAGCAGCTTGACCGGGACGGAAGACACAGATACGCAGTATTTT.

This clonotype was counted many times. CDR3 coding DNA: TGTGCCAGCAGCTCCGGAGTACATGAGCAGTTCTTC. It translates to CASSSGVHEQFF. J is TRBJ2-1 and V is TRBV28; unclear D gene. Deletions cut 6 bases from V and 8 bases from J, with 11 bases between. This CDR3 region has 12 residues. Germline loops: CDR1 MDHEN, CDR2 SYDVKM. Drawing the rest from reference TRBV28 and TRBJ2-1, the complete variable domain is DVKVTQSSRYLVKRTGEKVFLECVQDMDHENMFWYRQDPGLGLRLIYFSYDVKMKEKGDIPEGYSVSREKKERFSLILESASTNQTSMYLCASSSGVHEQFFGPGTRLTVL.

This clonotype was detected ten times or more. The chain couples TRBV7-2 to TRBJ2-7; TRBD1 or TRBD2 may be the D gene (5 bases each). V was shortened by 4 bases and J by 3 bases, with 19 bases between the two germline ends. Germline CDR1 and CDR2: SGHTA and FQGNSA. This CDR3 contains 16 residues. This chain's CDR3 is CASSSEWGRASYEQYF. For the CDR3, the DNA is TGTGCCAGCAGCTCAGAATGGGGACGGGCCAGCTACGAGCAGTACTTC.

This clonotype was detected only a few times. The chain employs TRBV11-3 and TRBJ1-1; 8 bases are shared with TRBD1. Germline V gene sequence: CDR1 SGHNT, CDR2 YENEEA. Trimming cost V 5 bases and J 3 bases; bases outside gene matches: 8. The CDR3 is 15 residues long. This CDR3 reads CASSARTGSDTEAFF. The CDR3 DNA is TGTGCCAGCAGCGCCCGGACAGGGTCGGACACTGAAGCTTTCTTT.